This T cell receptor beta chain was profiled in a study of long-term antiretroviral therapy in people with HIV. CDR1 is MDHEN, CDR2 SYDVKM, per germline. The CDR3 is made up of 16 amino acids. The junction had 10 bases not matched to a gene; V was cut back by 5 bases and J by 2 bases. Comment on this clone: Its cognate antigen is unknown.

Regarding the study as a whole: Once patients were on ART, diversity went higher but still fell short of transplant donor controls. Neither ART adherence, viral resistance nor therapy changes were documented.

The libraries were made with immunoSEQ v3.0 at survey level. Measured with immunoSEQ multiplex PCR; TCRdb has only the in-frame clones, and not every one. The sample comprises 7,500 to 10,000 clones, roughly four fifths of which are singletons, and roughly 15% rests with the top ten. This material consisted of unsorted PBMCs, taken 0.7 years after starting antiretroviral therapy. The chain has TRBV28 and TRBJ2-3, with 7 bases identical to TRBD2. This sequence was found in a man between 35 and 55 years old with HIV. The CDR3 DNA follows: TGTGCCAGCAGTAGGTCGGGGCGGGAGCTCACAGATACGCAGTATTTT. It encodes CASSRSGRELTDTQYF.